This record covers a single T cell receptor (beta chain). The antigen remains unidentified. This CDR3 has 13 residues. Germline CDR1 and CDR2: SEHNR and FQNEAQ (reference sequence). The V segment lost 5 bases and the J segment 4 bases; nucleotides outside the gene matches: 4. This record comes from a study of vaccination and CD4 T cells after COVID-19. Study at large: Participants were vaccinated with two doses, given as either BNT162b2 or mRNA-1273 vaccine.

Researchers used the Oncomine TCR Beta short-read assay to sequence DNA from cultured CD4+ T cells. TCRdb reanalysed the PCR reads using MiXCR and keeps one entry per CDR3 protein. Found here are about 16,000 distinct CDR3 sequences, roughly half of them singletons; the top ten hold approximately 26%. Treatment noted: roughly 10-day PBMC culture with coronavirus spike peptide pools or control peptides (ViraFEST assay). The chain carries TRBV7-9 and TRBJ1-2; the match to TRBD1 covers 7 bases. The clonotype was recovered from a human donor with COVID-19. This sample comprised cultured CD4+ T cells from blood, obtained after SARS-CoV-2 vaccination. Here the CDR3 DNA reads TGTGCCAGCAGCCCAGGGGGGGGCTATGGCTACACCTTC. This translates into CASSPGGGYGYTF.